The subject of this entry is one T cell receptor (beta chain). A few counts support this clonotype. No antigen is known for it. No base quality information exists; no much larger clone differs at one position. The data were obtained in a study of regulatory T cells in long-lasting Graves disease (dated by TCRdb to the early 2020s). In the study overall: Persistent Graves' disease was defined as antithyroid drug treatment for over 5 years with persistently positive TSH receptor autoantibodies. Patients with persistent Graves' disease were compared with patients with newly diagnosed Graves' disease using TCR sequencing and RNA sequencing of peripheral blood. The study was registered as a clinical trial and conducted in China. A total of approximately 35 samples underwent TCR sequencing: about 13 from persistent and roughly 20 from newly diagnosed Graves' disease patients. Antithyroid drugs had been taken for approximately 10 years on average by persistent Graves' disease patients in the clinical cohort.

Study-wide findings and limitations: The authors noted that the small sample size was a limitation that may lower accuracy. TRBV28, TRBJ1-2 and TRBJ2-5 were preferentially used in persistent disease, while TRBV20-1 and TRBJ2-1 were favored in newly diagnosed disease. Lower TCR Shannon entropy and fewer highly expanded clones were observed in persistent Graves' disease patients than in newly diagnosed patients, which suggested clonal expansion. More public clonotypes were shared among persistent patients (roughly 2,900) than among newly diagnosed patients (over 900). Peripheral blood alone was examined, since thyroid tissue, which constituted the primary lesion, could not be accessed. Sequencing and analysis were limited to the TCR beta chain.

The library was built by means of multiplex PCR. TCRdb shows the sequencer as Illumina HiSeq 4000. TCR beta libraries were built with iRepertoire HTBI primers and Arm-PCR amplification of CDR3 regions. PCR products were gel purified before sequencing. Under the source paper's analysis protocol: Gene usage analysis of CDR3 amino acid clonotypes relied on the 55 to 80 TRBV and over 13 TRBJ segments identified across samples. COPE and FqMerger were used to merge filtered high-quality paired reads into contigs. BLAST was used to align contigs to IMGT TRBV, TRBD and TRBJ reference genes, with CDR3 defined following IMGT. Highly expanded clones were defined as clonotypes with a frequency above 0.1%. Shannon entropy served as the measure of repertoire diversity, while the Gini coefficient captured V-J evenness. Public clonotypes were defined as clonotypes shared by more than one individual. The public reads were reprocessed in TCRdb via fastp at Q25 and MiXCR, keeping in-frame beta chains. Rows matching on CDR3 protein sequence are summarized as one entry with the most common DNA and genes. TCRdb, not the authors, supplied the V and J calls. The sample includes roughly 700,000 distinct CDR3 sequences, with 25% to 35% observed a single time. The ten largest clones represent 40% to 50% of the sample.

The CDR3 numbers 15 residues from cysteine through phenylalanine. The DNA shown is the 45-base CDR3, in frame from base 1. According to the germline V gene, CDR1 reads SGHRS and CDR2 reads YFSETQ. V is clipped by 1 base and J by 2 bases, and the sequence between their germline boundaries is 13 bases long. The time point label, as the study defines it: persistent/refractory GD, antithyroid drugs over 5 years with positive TRAb. For both TCR sequencing and RNA sequencing, RNA was extracted from PBMCs in TRIzol. The diagnosis of Graves' disease was made according to American Thyroid Association guidelines. The patients came from an endocrinology department in Xi'an, China. Each patient gave about 8.1 milliliters of peripheral blood, collected in an EDTA anticoagulant tube. Ficoll Paque Plus density gradient separation was used to isolate PBMCs, and no additional T cell sorting was done. An Agilent 2100 Bioanalyzer and agarose gel were used to assess RNA quality, and a NanoDrop 2000 was used to measure RNA concentration.

This clonotype originated in a female donor with Graves disease. The chain employs TRBV5-1 and TRBJ2-7, and TRBD2 may be the D gene, going by 5 matching bases. This specimen was peripheral blood mononuclear cells (PBMCs), taken when the disease was refractory, from a patient treated with antithyroid drugs. The encoded CDR3 is CASSLSLGLTYEQYF. The nucleotides are TGCGCCAGCAGCTTGTCGCTCGGACTCACCTACGAGCAGTACTTC.